A selection of T cell receptor beta chains follows, all from one sample in a study of cytomegalovirus exposure and HLA in healthy donors. The protocol was immunoSEQ multiplex PCR, while the TCRdb copy is restricted to in-frame clones and leaves out a portion. The sample lists 200,000 to 250,000 clones; 75% to 85% were seen once. The specimen was PBMCs. The receptors stem from a woman aged 55-70 years in good health and CMV-seropositive. CDR3s include the opening cysteine and the closing phenylalanine or tryptophan.

TRBJ1-1,TRBV27,CASSFHAGLTEAFF
TRBJ2-1,TRBV9,CASSVSGSNNEQFF
TRBJ2-1,TRBV5-1,CASSPGTYNEQFF
TRBJ2-7,TRBV5-1,CASSLEPGSEQYF
TRBJ1-1,TRBV7-3,CASSQAGSLGAFF
TRBJ2-2,TRBV18,CASSPQSDRTAGELFF
TRBJ1-2,TRBV9,CASSVAWQGDGYTF
TRBJ1-4,TRBV7-9,CASSSRQGSGEKLFF
TRBJ2-7,TRBV11-2,CASSFYPDRRRGGEQYF
TRBJ1-4,TRBV7-2,CASSFGGGNEKLFF
TRBJ1-1,TRBV9,CASSAGPGKREAFF
TRBJ2-7,TRBV7-2,CASSYGTGSYEQYF
TRBJ2-1,TRBV2,CASKKQGAAYNEQFF
TRBJ1-6,TRBV5-1,CASSPSDRFTYNSPLHF
TRBJ2-2,TRBV5-1,CASSFGRESLAGELFF
TRBJ2-4,TRBV9,CASSVGSVLNIQYF
TRBJ2-6,TRBV19,CASTFFGSGANVLTF
TRBJ1-2,TRBV7-9,CSSSAKQGAYLGYTF
TRBJ2-1,TRBV2,CATIAYADYNEQFF
TRBJ2-2,TRBV5-1,CASSFAGITGELFF
TRBJ2-5,TRBV7-7,CASSPDRVETQYF
TRBJ1-2,TRBV4-1,CASSTRQGADGYTF
TRBJ1-4,TRBV5-5,CASSPGVGQGDEKLFF
TRBJ1-1,TRBV28,CASSLPVVTEAFF